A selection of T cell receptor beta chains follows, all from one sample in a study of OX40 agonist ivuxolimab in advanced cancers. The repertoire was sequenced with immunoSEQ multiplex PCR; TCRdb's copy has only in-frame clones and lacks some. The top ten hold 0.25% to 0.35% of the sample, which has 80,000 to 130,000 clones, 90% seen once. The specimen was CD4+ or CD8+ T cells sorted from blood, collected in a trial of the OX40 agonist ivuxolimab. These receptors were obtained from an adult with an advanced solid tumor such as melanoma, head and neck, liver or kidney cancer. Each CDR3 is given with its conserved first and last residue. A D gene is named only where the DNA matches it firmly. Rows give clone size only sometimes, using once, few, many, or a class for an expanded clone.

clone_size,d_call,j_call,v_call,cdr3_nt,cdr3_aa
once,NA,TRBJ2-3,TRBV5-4,TGTGCCAGCAGCTTGGGGGGAGCGGGCCGCACAGATACGCAGTATTTT,CASSLGGAGRTDTQYF
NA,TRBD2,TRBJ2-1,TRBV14,TGTGCCAGCAGCCTTTTCACCGGGACTAGGGACAATGAGCAGTTCTTC,CASSLFTGTRDNEQFF
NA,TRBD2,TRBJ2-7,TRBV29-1,TGCAGCGTGCGGTCCGGGACTAGTTCCTACGAGCAGTACTTC,CSVRSGTSSYEQYF
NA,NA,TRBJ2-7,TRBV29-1,TGCAGCGTTGATAGCGTGACAATACTAGACTACGAGCAGTACTTC,CSVDSVTILDYEQYF
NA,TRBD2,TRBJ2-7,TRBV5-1,TGCGCCAGCAGCGCGGTAGCGGGAGGGTTTATCAACGAGCAGTACTTC,CASSAVAGGFINEQYF
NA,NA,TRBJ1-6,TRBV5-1,TGCGCCAGCAGCGACGGAAGGTTTAATTCACCCCTCCACTTT,CASSDGRFNSPLHF
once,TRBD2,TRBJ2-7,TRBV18,TGTGCCAGCTCACCATCGACTAGCGCTTACGAGCAGTACTTC,CASSPSTSAYEQYF
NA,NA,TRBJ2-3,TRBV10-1,TGCGCCAGCAGTGAGTCGCCGGCCTTGGGGCAGTATTTT,CASSESPALGQYF
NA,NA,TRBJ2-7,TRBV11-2,TGTGCCAGCAGCTCCTGGGGGCCTCGGAGCTCCTACGAGCAGTACTTC,CASSSWGPRSSYEQYF
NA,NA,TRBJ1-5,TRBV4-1,TGCGCCAGCAGCCAAGCCGGGGCATCCTACGAACCCCAGCATTTT,CASSQAGASYEPQHF
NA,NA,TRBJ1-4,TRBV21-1,TGTGCCAGCAGCAAAGAAGGCCGGCCAGTATTTAATGAAAAACTGTTTTTT,CASSKEGRPVFNEKLFF
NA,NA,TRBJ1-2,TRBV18,TGTGCCAGCTCACCACCGATCGGGTTGGCTGGCTACACCTTC,CASSPPIGLAGYTF
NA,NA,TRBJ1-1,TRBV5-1,TGCGCCAGCAGCGAGCGGGGATCTAATACTGAAGCTTTCTTT,CASSERGSNTEAFF
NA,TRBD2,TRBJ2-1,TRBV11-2,TGTGCCAGCAGCTTAGGACGGGAGGGGAAGCAGTTCTTC,CASSLGREGKQFF
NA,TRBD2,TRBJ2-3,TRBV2,TGTGCCAGCCAGCGGGAGACGTCAGATACGCAGTATTTT,CASQRETSDTQYF
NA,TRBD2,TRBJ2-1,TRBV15,TGTGCCACCAGCAGAGATGGGCTAGCGGGTTACAATGAGCAGTTCTTC,CATSRDGLAGYNEQFF
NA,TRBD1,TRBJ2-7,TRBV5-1,TGCGCCAGCAGCTTGACAGGGGAAGTGGTATACGAGCAGTACTTC,CASSLTGEVVYEQYF
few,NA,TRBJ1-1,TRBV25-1,TGTGCCAGCAGACCCGGGGGAACTGAAGCTTTCTTT,CASRPGGTEAFF
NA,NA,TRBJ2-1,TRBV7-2,TGTGCCAGCCACAAAAATCCCCTTCCTCAACCCTTAAACAATGAGCAGTTCTTC,CASHKNPLPQPLNNEQFF
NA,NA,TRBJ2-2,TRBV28,TGTGCCAGCAGTTTGAGCCCCGCGAACACCGGGGAGCTGTTTTTT,CASSLSPANTGELFF
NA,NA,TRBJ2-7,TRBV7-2,TGTGCCAGCAGCCTCTACCGGGATCCACCCTACGAGCAGTACTTC,CASSLYRDPPYEQYF
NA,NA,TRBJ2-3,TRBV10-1,TGCGCCAGCAGTCCCTTGTTGGGCCCGCAGTATTTT,CASSPLLGPQYF
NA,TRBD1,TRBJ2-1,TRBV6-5,TGTGCCAGCAGTTACGCAGTGGGGACAGGCTACAATGAGCAGTTCTTC,CASSYAVGTGYNEQFF
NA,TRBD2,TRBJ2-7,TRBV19,TGTGCCAGTCCCCTTAGGGGGCCTTTACTAGCGGGACCTCACGAGCAGTACTTC,CASPLRGPLLAGPHEQYF
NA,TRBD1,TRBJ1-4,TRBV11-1,TGTGCCAGCAGCCTTGGACAGGGGAAGACCAATGAAAAACTGTTTTTT,CASSLGQGKTNEKLFF
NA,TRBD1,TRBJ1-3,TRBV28,TGTGCCAGCAGTTTATACCGGTTCAGGGGGGCGACTGGAAACACCATATATTTT,CASSLYRFRGATGNTIYF
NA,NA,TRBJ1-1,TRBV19,TGTGCCAGTATGAAACAGCCGAACACTGAAGCTTTCTTT,CASMKQPNTEAFF
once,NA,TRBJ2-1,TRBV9,TGTGCCAGCAGCGCCCTAGTCTACAATGAGCAGTTCTTC,CASSALVYNEQFF
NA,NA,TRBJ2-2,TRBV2,TGTGCCAGCAGTGAAGTTAAGTCCGGGGAGCTGTTTTTT,CASSEVKSGELFF
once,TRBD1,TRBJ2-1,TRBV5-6,TGTGCCAGCAGCTTGGTCGGACAGGGTTACAATGAGCAGTTCTTC,CASSLVGQGYNEQFF
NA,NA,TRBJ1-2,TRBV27,TGTGCCAGCAGTTACTCGGTTAACTATGGCTACACCTTC,CASSYSVNYGYTF
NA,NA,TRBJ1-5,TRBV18,TGTGCCAGCTCACCGGGGGTGGATCAGCCCCAGCATTTT,CASSPGVDQPQHF
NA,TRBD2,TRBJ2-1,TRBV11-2,TGTGCCAGCAGCCCTAAGGCCGGACTAGCGGGAGGGCAGTTCTTC,CASSPKAGLAGGQFF
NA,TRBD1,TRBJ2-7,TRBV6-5,TGTGCCAGCAGTTACTCCCTGACAGGGACCTACGAGCAGTACTTC,CASSYSLTGTYEQYF
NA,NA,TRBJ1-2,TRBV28,TGTGCCAGCAGTTTTCAGGGCTATGGCTACACCTTC,CASSFQGYGYTF
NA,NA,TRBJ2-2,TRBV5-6,TGTGCCAGCAGCTTGGCCCCTTTGGCAGGGGAGCTGTTTTTT,CASSLAPLAGELFF
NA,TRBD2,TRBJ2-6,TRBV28,TGTGCCAGCATCACACTAGCGAAAAGCCCTGGGGCCAACGTCCTGACTTTC,CASITLAKSPGANVLTF
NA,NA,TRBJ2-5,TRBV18,TGTGCCAGCTCACCTCGTGGGGTATTAGAGACCCAGTACTTC,CASSPRGVLETQYF
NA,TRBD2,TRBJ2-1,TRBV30,TGTGCCTGGAGGCTCTTAGCGGGAATGGGGCAGTTCTTC,CAWRLLAGMGQFF
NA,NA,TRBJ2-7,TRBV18,TGTGCCAGCTCACAGAGGCAGGGAATGGCTTCGTACGAGCAGTACTTC,CASSQRQGMASYEQYF
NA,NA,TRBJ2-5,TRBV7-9,TGTGCCAGCAGCCGAGGGGCAGGAGAGACCCAGTACTTC,CASSRGAGETQYF
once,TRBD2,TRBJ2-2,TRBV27,TGTGCCAGCAGAAGGGGGCTAGCGGGGGTCCGCGGGGAGCTGTTTTTT,CASRRGLAGVRGELFF
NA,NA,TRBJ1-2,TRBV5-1,TGCGCCAGCAGCTTGGAAGGGTTCCCCTATGGCTACACCTTC,CASSLEGFPYGYTF
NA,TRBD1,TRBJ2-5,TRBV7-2,TGTGCCAGCAGCCGGGACAGGGGCCAAGAGACCCAGTACTTC,CASSRDRGQETQYF
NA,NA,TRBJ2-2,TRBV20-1,TGCAGTGCGAGGGAGGTACAGGAGCTGTTTTTT,CSAREVQELFF
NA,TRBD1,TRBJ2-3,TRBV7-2,TGTGCCAGCAGCCCAACAGGGGGAGATACGCAGTATTTT,CASSPTGGDTQYF
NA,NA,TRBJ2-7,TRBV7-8,TGTGCCAGCAGCCCCTCCGGGACCCCTCGCCCCGAGCAGTACTTC,CASSPSGTPRPEQYF
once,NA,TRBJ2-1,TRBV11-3,TGTGCCAGCAGCTCCTCGAGAGGGTCCTACAATGAGCAGTTCTTC,CASSSSRGSYNEQFF
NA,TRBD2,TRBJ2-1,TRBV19,TGTGCCAGTAGTATTTTAGCGACTAGCGGGAGATGGGAGCAGTTCTTC,CASSILATSGRWEQFF
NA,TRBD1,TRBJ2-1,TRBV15,TGTGCCACCAGCAGAGAGGTGGACAGGGGGTTCTTC,CATSREVDRGFF